This T cell receptor (beta chain) was profiled in a study of T-cell reconstitution after alpha-beta-depleted transplantation in children. A library of TCRbeta sequences, prepared with unique molecular identifiers, was generated. In TCRdb, the PCR reads were re-called with MiXCR into one record per CDR3 protein. The sample carries roughly 500,000 distinct CDR3 sequences, roughly an eighth recorded once. This clonotype was counted at least ten times. This sequence originates from a human donor who donated a stem cell graft to a child with combined immunodeficiency. This specimen was PBMCs from the stem cell graft donor, taken from the stem cell graft.

The CDR3 reads CSAPRLDRAYYEQYF. The CDR3 nucleotides read TGCAGTGCCCCAAGATTAGACAGGGCCTACTACGAGCAGTACTTC. The chain has TRBV20-1 and TRBJ2-7; the match to TRBD1 covers 7 bases. V lost 6 bases and J lost 3; bases outside the gene matches: 14. The CDR3 is 15 amino acids. In germline, CDR1 is DFQATT, CDR2 SNEGSKA (reference sequence).